This T cell receptor (beta chain) originates from a study of T-cell reconstitution after alpha-beta-depleted transplantation in children. About this clonotype: Its specificity is not known.

Notes on the study in general: T-cell numbers and diversity one year post-transplant derived largely from freshly generated T cells. Recipient T cells and thymic progenitors that survived gave rise to the high TCRbeta diversity observed at day 60 in some patients. Several hundred expanded graft clones reportedly supplied alpha-beta T cells about two months after transplant.

As it was prepared, the TCRbeta library received unique molecular identifiers. Using its own MiXCR run on the PCR reads, TCRdb lists one record per CDR3 protein. This table holds fewer than 550,000 distinct CDR3 sequences, more than 9.5% found once. The CDR3 is made up of 13 amino acids. The V end was cut by 5 bases, the J end by 7 bases, with 14 bases between. Per germline, CDR1 MGHDK and CDR2 SYGVNS. The chain joins TRBV25-1 to TRBJ1-1; possibly TRBD1 for D (6 bases). The sequences come from PBMCs, mostly from graft donor cells, collected 180 days after TCRalphabeta/CD19-depleted stem cell transplant. This sequence was found in a female patient between 2 and 15 years old who had a stem cell transplant for aplastic anemia, so the T cells may come from the graft donor. CDR3 coding DNA: TGTGCCAGCAGTCCTAACAGGGAGGGTGAAGCTTTCTTT. Translating gives CASSPNREGEAFF.